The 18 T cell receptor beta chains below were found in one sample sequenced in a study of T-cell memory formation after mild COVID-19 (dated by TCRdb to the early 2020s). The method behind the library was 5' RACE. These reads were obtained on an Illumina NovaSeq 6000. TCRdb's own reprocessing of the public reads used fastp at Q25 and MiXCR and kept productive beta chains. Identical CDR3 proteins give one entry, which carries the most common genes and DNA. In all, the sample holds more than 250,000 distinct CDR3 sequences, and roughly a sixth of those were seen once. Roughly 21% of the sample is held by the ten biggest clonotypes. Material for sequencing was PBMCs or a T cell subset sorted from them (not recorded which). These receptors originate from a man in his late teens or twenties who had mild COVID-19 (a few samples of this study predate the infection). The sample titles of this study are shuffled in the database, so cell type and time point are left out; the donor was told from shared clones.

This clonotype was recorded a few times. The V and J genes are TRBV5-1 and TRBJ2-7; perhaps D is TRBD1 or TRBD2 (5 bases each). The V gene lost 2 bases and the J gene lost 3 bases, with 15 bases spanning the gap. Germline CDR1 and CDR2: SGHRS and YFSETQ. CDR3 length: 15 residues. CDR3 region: CASSFGPMGDYEQYV. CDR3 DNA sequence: TGCGCCAGCAGCTTTGGGCCCATGGGGGACTACGAGCAGTACGTC.

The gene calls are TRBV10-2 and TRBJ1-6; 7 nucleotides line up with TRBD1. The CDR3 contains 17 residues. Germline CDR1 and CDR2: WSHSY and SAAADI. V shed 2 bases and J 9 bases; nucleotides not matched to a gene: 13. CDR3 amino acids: CASSEDRVMISSSPLHF. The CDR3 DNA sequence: TGCGCCAGCAGTGAGGACAGGGTTATGATTTCGTCTTCACCCCTCCACTTT.

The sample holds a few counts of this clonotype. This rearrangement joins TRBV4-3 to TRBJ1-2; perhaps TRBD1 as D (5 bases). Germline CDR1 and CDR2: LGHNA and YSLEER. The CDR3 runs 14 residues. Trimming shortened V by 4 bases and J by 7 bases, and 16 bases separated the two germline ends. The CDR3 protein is CASSLLGGGTGYTF. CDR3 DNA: TGCGCCAGCAGCCTCCTGGGGGGAGGGACTGGCTACACCTTC.

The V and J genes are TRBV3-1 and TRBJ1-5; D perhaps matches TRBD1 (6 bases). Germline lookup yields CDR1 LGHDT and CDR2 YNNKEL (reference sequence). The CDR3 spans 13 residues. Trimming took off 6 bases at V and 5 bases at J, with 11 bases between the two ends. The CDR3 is CASSQQGHQPQHF. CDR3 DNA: TGTGCCAGCAGTCAACAGGGCCATCAGCCCCAGCATTTT.

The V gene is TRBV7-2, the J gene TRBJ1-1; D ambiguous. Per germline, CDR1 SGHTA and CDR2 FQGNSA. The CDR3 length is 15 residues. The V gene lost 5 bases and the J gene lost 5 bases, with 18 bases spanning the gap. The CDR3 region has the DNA TGTGCCAGCAGCGCATGGACGGCAATTAATACTGAAGCTTTCTTT. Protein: CASSAWTAINTEAFF.

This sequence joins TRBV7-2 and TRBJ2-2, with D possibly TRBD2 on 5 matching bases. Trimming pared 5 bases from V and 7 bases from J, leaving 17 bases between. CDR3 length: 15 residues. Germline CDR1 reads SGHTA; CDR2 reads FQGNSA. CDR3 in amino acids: CASSPLSSDGGELFF. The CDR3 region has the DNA TGTGCCAGCAGCCCCCTTAGTAGCGATGGCGGGGAGCTGTTTTTT.

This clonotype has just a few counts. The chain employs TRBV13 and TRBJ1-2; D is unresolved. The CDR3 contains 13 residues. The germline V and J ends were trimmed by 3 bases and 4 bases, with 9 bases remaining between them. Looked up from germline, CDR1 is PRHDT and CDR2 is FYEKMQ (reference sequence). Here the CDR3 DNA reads TGTGCCAGCAGCTTGGACGTTCTCTATGGCTACACCTTC. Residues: CASSLDVLYGYTF.

CDR3 region: CASSPQDRASEAFF. Written as DNA, the CDR3 is TGTGCCAGTAGCCCCCAGGACAGAGCATCTGAAGCTTTCTTT. The chain recombines TRBV19 with TRBJ1-1; tentatively, D is TRBD1 (6 bases). Trimming cost V 6 bases and J 6 bases, with 17 bases left between them. The germline CDR1 and CDR2 sequences are LNHDA and SQIVND (reference sequence). The CDR3 is 14 amino acids.

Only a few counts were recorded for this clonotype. The DNA of the CDR3 is TGTGCCAGCAGCACGACTAGCGGGGGGCCGAACACCGGGGAGCTGTTTTTT. Amino acids: CASSTTSGGPNTGELFF. The chain recombines TRBV21-1 with TRBJ2-2; TRBD2 is the table's D call and was not checked against the DNA. TRBV21-1 represents a pseudogene. CDR3 length: 17 residues.

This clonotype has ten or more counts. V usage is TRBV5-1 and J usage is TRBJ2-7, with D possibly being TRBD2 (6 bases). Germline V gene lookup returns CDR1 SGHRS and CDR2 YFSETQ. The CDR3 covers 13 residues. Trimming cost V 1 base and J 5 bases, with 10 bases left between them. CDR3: CASSLWGDDEQYV. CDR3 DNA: TGCGCCAGCAGCTTGTGGGGGGATGACGAGCAGTACGTC.

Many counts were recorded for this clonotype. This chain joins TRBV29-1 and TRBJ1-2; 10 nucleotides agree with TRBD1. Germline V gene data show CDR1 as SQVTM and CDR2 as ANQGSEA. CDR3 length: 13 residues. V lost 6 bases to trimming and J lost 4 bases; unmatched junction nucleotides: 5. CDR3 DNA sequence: TGCAGCGTAGCCTGGACAGGGGGCTATGGCTACACCTTC. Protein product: CSVAWTGGYGYTF.

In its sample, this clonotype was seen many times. CDR3: CSASVEGFQPQHF. The CDR3 nucleotides are TGCAGTGCTAGCGTGGAGGGGTTTCAGCCCCAGCATTTT. The rearrangement joins TRBV20-1 to TRBJ1-5; D possibly corresponds to TRBD1 (5 bases). The germline V gene has CDR1 DFQATT and CDR2 SNEGSKA (reference sequence). Trimming removed 3 bases from V and 6 bases from J, with 12 bases in between. This CDR3 contains 13 residues.

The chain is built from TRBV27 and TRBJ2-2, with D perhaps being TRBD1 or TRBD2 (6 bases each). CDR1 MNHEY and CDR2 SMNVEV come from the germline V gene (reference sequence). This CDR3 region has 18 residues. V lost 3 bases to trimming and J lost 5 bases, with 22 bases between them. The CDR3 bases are TGTGCCAGCAGTTTCGGGAGTGTGGGAGGAGGGGGAACCGGGGAGCTGTTTTTT. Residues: CASSFGSVGGGGTGELFF.

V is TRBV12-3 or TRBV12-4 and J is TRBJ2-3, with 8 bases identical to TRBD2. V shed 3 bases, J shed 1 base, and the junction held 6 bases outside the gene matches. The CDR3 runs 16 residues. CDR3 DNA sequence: TGTGCCAGCAGTTTTACTGAGACTAGCGGCACAGATACGCAGTATTTT. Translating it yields CASSFTETSGTDTQYF.

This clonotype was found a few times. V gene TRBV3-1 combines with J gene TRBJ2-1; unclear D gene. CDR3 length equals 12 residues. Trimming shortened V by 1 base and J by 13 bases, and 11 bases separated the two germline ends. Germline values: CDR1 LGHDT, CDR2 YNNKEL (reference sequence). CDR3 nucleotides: TGTGCCAGCAGCCAAGGAGAAGCAGGCCAGTTCTTC. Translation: CASSQGEAGQFF.

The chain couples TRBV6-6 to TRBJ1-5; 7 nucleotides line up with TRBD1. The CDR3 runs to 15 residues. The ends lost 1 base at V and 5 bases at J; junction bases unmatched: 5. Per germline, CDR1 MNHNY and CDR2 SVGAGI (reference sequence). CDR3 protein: CASSYFTGEDQPQHF. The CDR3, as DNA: TGTGCCAGCAGTTACTTCACAGGGGAGGATCAGCCCCAGCATTTT.

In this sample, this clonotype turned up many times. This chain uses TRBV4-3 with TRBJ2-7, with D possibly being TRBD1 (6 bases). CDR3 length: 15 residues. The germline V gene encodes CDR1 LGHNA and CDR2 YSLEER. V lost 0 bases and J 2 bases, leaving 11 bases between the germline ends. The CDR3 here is CASSQERTGPYEQYF. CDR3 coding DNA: TGCGCCAGCAGCCAAGAAAGAACAGGGCCCTACGAGCAGTACTTC.

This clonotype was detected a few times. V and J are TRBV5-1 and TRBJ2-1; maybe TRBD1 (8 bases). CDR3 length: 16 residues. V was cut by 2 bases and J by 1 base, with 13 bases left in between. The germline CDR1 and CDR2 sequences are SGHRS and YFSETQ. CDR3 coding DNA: TGCGCCAGCAGCTTAGGACAGGGAGGGTCCTACAATGAGCAGTTCTTC. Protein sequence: CASSLGQGGSYNEQFF.